One sample yielded the 26 T cell receptor beta chains listed below, sequenced in a study of blood T cell repertoires in COVID-19. The method was immunoSEQ multiplex PCR; TCRdb's version includes in-frame clones alone and lacks a portion of them. The data hold 200,000 to 250,000 clones, with 90% observed a single time. Material: PBMCs or T cells enriched from blood (not recorded which). These receptors were taken from a man aged 25-45 years who had been exposed to COVID-19.

This chain uses TRBV5-1 with TRBJ1-2; 7 nucleotides line up with TRBD1. The CDR3 covers 14 residues. After removal of 5 bases from V and 5 bases from J, the junction contained 9 bases not matched to a gene. In germline, CDR1 is SGHRS, CDR2 YFSETQ. The CDR3 DNA reads as TGCGCCAGCAGATTAGGGACAGCTGATTATGGCTACACCTTC. It codes for CASRLGTADYGYTF. The full variable domain, in which reference TRBV5-1 and TRBJ1-2 provide the parts outside the CDR3, is KAGVTQTPRYLIKTRGQQVTLSCSPISGHRSVSWYQQTPGQGLQFLFEYFSETQRNKGNFPGRFSGRQFSNSRSEMNVSTLELGDSALYLCASRLGTADYGYTFGSGTRLTVV.

V gene TRBV11-1 combines with J gene TRBJ2-1; 12 bases are shared with TRBD2. With 2 bases clipped from V and 7 bases from J, the junction kept 3 bases outside the gene matches. Germline loops: CDR1 SGHAT, CDR2 FQDESV (reference sequence). The CDR3 has 15 amino acids. Here the CDR3 reads CASSLFLAGGNEQFF. The CDR3 DNA reads as TGTGCCAGCAGCTTATTCCTAGCGGGGGGGAATGAGCAGTTCTTC.

V and J are TRBV4-3 and TRBJ1-2; 7 nucleotides align to TRBD1. The junction had 3 bases not matched to a gene; V was cut back by 0 bases and J by 2 bases. Germline V CDR1 and CDR2: LGHNA, YSLEER. The CDR3 runs 15 residues. This chain's CDR3 is CASSQETGRNYGYTF. In nucleotides, the CDR3 is TGCGCCAGCAGCCAAGAGACAGGGCGAAACTATGGCTACACCTTC.

V and J are TRBV5-4 and TRBJ2-2, with 11 bases lining up with TRBD2. This CDR3 is 15 amino acids long. Germline loops: CDR1 SGHNT, CDR2 YYREEE (reference sequence). V gave up 6 bases and J gave up 3 bases; unmatched junction bases: 4. The CDR3 DNA is TGTGCCAGCAACCCGGGACTAGCGGACACCGGGGAGCTGTTTTTT. Its protein product is CASNPGLADTGELFF.

The chain joins TRBV3-1 (or the pseudogene TRBV3-2) to TRBJ2-3, with TRBD2 matching 12 bases. Per the germline V gene, CDR1 is LGHDT and CDR2 is YNNKEL (reference sequence). This CDR3 is built from 17 residues. With V trimmed by 4 bases and J by 4 bases, 9 bases remained unmatched. CDR3 in DNA: TGTGCCAGCAGCCCCTCCTCGCTAGCGGGGGGGCCAGATACGCAGTATTTT. Its translation is CASSPSSLAGGPDTQYF.

This rearrangement joins TRBV7-9 to TRBJ1-1, with 8 positions matching TRBD1. The germline gives CDR1 SEHNR, CDR2 FQNEAQ (reference sequence). This CDR3 is built from 16 residues. Trimming at V came to 6 bases and at J to 1 base, leaving 10 bases not matched to a gene. DNA of the CDR3: TGTGCCAGCAGATACGGGACAGGCCTTGGGAACACTGAAGCTTTCTTT. It specifies CASRYGTGLGNTEAFF.

This chain joins TRBV9 and TRBJ1-1, with D possibly matching TRBD1 (5 bases). Trimming took 5 bases from V and 4 from J, leaving 18 bases between them. Germline V gene data show CDR1 as SGDLS and CDR2 as YYNGEE. The CDR3 contains 15 residues. CDR3 in amino acids: CASSHIRGSGTEAFF. CDR3 DNA: TGTGCCAGCAGTCATATCCGGGGGTCGGGCACTGAAGCTTTCTTT.

The rearrangement joins TRBV7-9 to TRBJ2-7, with D perhaps TRBD1 (5 bases). From germline, CDR1 is SEHNR and CDR2 FQNEAQ (reference sequence). Trimming removed 3 bases from V and 3 bases from J, with 9 bases in between. The CDR3 loop spans 13 amino acids. CDR3 amino acids: CASSFDRSYEQYF. The CDR3 region has the DNA TGTGCCAGCAGCTTCGACAGAAGCTACGAGCAGTACTTC.

The chain employs TRBV6-5 and TRBJ2-3, with 7 positions matching TRBD2. The CDR3 length is 14 residues. The germline gives CDR1 MNHEY, CDR2 SVGAGI. Losses at the gene ends were 5 bases for V and 7 bases for J; bases not matched to a gene: 9. The CDR3 region has the DNA TGTGCCAGCAGTAGAGGACTAGAAGCGTATACGCAGTATTTT. Translated, it gives CASSRGLEAYTQYF.

The gene calls are TRBV7-8 and TRBJ1-5, with D perhaps TRBD1 (6 bases). Germline CDR1 SGHVS, CDR2 FQNEAQ. The V end lost 6 bases, the J end lost 4 bases, and 19 bases lay between the germline ends. This CDR3 has 16 residues. CDR3 sequence reads: CASRLSPQGQNQPQHF. CDR3 sequence (DNA): TGTGCCAGCAGACTCAGCCCACAGGGCCAGAATCAGCCCCAGCATTTT.

CDR3 amino acids: CASSLAQTRNIQYF. CDR3 DNA sequence: TGTGCCAGCAGCTTAGCACAGACTAGGAACATTCAGTACTTC. The gene calls are TRBV7-2 and TRBJ2-4; TRBD2 might be the D (6 bases). The V gene's germline CDR1 is SGHTA and CDR2 FQGNSA. V shed 0 bases and J shed 7 bases, with 10 bases lying between them. The CDR3 has 14 residues.

V is TRBV5-1 and J is TRBJ2-1; tentatively, D is TRBD2 (6 bases). Germline-derived CDR1 and CDR2 are SGHRS and YFSETQ. V lost 3 bases to trimming and J lost 6 bases, with 13 bases between them. This CDR3 is built from 14 residues. In nucleotides, the CDR3 is TGCGCCAGCAGCTCGGGACTTCTCGGCAATGAGCAGTTCTTC. This encodes CASSSGLLGNEQFF.

Turning to this clone: The sample carries other DNA sequences with the same CDR3. The chain employs TRBV7-9 and TRBJ1-5; D perhaps matches TRBD1 (5 bases). V dropped 1 base and J dropped 4 bases, with 8 bases sitting between them. This CDR3 has 14 amino acids. CDR1 and CDR2 (germline): SEHNR, FQNEAQ (reference sequence). The CDR3 DNA follows: TGTGCCAGCAGCTTAGGGGGCCTAAATCAGCCCCAGCATTTT. Its translation: CASSLGGLNQPQHF.

This clone was seen only once. The chain is built from TRBV16 and TRBJ2-2; D may be TRBD1 (6 bases). The CDR3 runs to 15 residues. V lost 7 bases and J lost 3, with 15 bases in between. The V gene's germline CDR1 is KGHSY and CDR2 FQNENV. The CDR3 nucleotides are TGTGCCAGCACCCCTCGTGGGACACACACCGGGGAGCTGTTTTTT. Translated: CASTPRGTHTGELFF.

The chain employs TRBV10-3 and TRBJ1-6; 7 bases line up with TRBD1. The V segment lost 10 bases and the J segment 2 bases; nucleotides outside the gene matches: 2. The CDR3 contains 13 residues. CDR1 is ENHRY, CDR2 SYGVKD, per germline. CDR3 coding DNA: TGTGCCAATCAGGGGGCCTATAATTCACCCCTCCACTTT. This codes for CANQGAYNSPLHF.

The J gene is TRBJ1-1, the V gene TRBV11-2; tentatively, D is TRBD1 (5 bases). The CDR3 is 15 residues long. Germline CDR1 is SGHAT and CDR2 is FQNNGV. V was pared by 7 bases and J by 6 bases, with 21 bases between. CDR3 residues: CASTFYVGGSAEAFF. CDR3 coding DNA: TGTGCCAGCACCTTTTACGTGGGGGGAAGCGCTGAAGCTTTCTTT.

This sequence joins TRBV3-1 (or the pseudogene TRBV3-2) and TRBJ1-4; D call uncertain. The CDR3 is 17 amino acids. Germline CDR1 reads LGHDT; CDR2 reads YNNKEL (reference sequence). V was trimmed by 5 bases and J by 8 bases, leaving 24 bases between them. DNA of the CDR3: TGTGCCAGCAGCGTTCTCTTGGTTGGAGGTGGCGGAGAAAAACTGTTTTTT. Translated, it gives CASSVLLVGGGGEKLFF.

The genes are TRBV5-8 and TRBJ2-3; no definite D call. Germline loops: CDR1 SGHTS, CDR2 YDEGEE. CDR3 length equals 13 residues. Deletions cut 2 bases from V and 8 bases from J, with 12 bases between. The CDR3 loop reads CASSFGPGVTQYF. The CDR3 coding sequence is TGTGCCAGCAGCTTCGGCCCGGGTGTTACGCAGTATTTT. The full variable domain, rest sourced from reference TRBV5-8 and TRBJ2-3, is EAGVTQSPTHLIKTRGQQATLRCSPISGHTSVYWYQQALGLGLQFLLWYDEGEERNRGNFPPRFSGRQFPNYSSELNVNALELEDSALYLCASSFGPGVTQYFGPGTRLTVL.

The chain links TRBV11-2 to TRBJ2-3; 8 bases are a match to TRBD2. V was clipped by 5 bases and J by 5 bases; unmatched bases: 6. The CDR3 is made up of 14 amino acids. The germline CDR1 and CDR2 sequences are SGHAT and FQNNGV. CDR3 sequence (DNA): TGTGCCAGCAGCCCGGGACTAGTAAAAGATACGCAGTATTTT. It codes for CASSPGLVKDTQYF. The complete variable domain, with remaining parts taken from reference TRBV11-2 and TRBJ2-3, reads EAGVAQSPRYKIIEKRQSVAFWCNPISGHATLYWYQQILGQGPKLLIQFQNNGVVDDSQLPKDRFSAERLKGVDSTLKIQPAKLEDSAVYLCASSPGLVKDTQYFGPGTRLTVL.

The chain employs TRBV4-1 and TRBJ2-7, with D unclear. V was trimmed by 2 bases and J by 5 bases, leaving 7 bases between them. The CDR3 is 12 amino acids. Germline loops: CDR1 MGHRA, CDR2 YSYEKL. The DNA for the CDR3 is TGCGCCAGCAGCCAATCGGGTAACGAGCAGTACTTC. Its protein product is CASSQSGNEQYF.

The V gene is TRBV4-2, the J gene TRBJ2-7; 11 positions agree with TRBD2. The germline gives CDR1 LGHNA, CDR2 YNFKEQ. The length of the CDR3 is 16 residues. With V trimmed by 0 bases and J by 5 bases, 6 bases remained unmatched. The CDR3 protein is CASSQDPTSGVDEQYF. The CDR3 DNA reads as TGTGCCAGCAGCCAAGACCCGACTAGCGGGGTGGACGAGCAGTACTTC.

V usage is TRBV11-2 and J usage is TRBJ1-2; a weak D match, TRBD1 (6 bases). From germline, CDR1 is SGHAT and CDR2 FQNNGV. The CDR3 covers 14 residues. V was pared by 5 bases and J by 6 bases, with 16 bases between. Here the CDR3 reads CASSRKQGGDGYTF. The CDR3 nucleotides are TGTGCCAGCAGCCGTAAACAGGGTGGAGATGGCTACACCTTC.

This chain links TRBV4-3 with TRBJ2-1, with D perhaps TRBD2 (5 bases). Trimming stripped 0 bases from V and 9 bases from J, with 9 bases between. The germline V gene has CDR1 LGHNA and CDR2 YSLEER. This CDR3 comprises 13 residues. This chain's CDR3 is CASSQDRGGEQFF. CDR3 DNA: TGCGCCAGCAGCCAAGATCGGGGTGGTGAGCAGTTCTTC.

The chain has TRBV27 and TRBJ1-6; 8 bases are a match to TRBD1. The trim removed 10 bases at V and 7 bases at J, leaving 9 bases unmatched. Germline CDR1 reads MNHEY; CDR2 reads SMNVEV (reference sequence). The CDR3 length is 14 residues. Here the CDR3 reads CATPTDRGNSPLHF. CDR3 coding DNA: TGTGCCACTCCTACTGACAGGGGCAATTCACCCCTCCACTTT.

This sequence joins TRBV18 and TRBJ1-6; the D gene is possibly TRBD1 (6 bases). The V gene's germline CDR1 is KGHSH and CDR2 LQKENI. This CDR3 has 13 residues. Trimming cost V 6 bases and J 8 bases, with 11 bases left between them. The CDR3 nucleotides are TGTGCCAGCTCCCAAAACAGGGATTCACCCCTCCACTTT. Its translation: CASSQNRDSPLHF.

This chain links TRBV7-9 with TRBJ1-6; D possibly corresponds to TRBD1 (5 bases). V was clipped by 3 bases and J by 8 bases, with 17 bases between them. The CDR3 is made up of 16 amino acids. Looked up from germline, CDR1 is SEHNR and CDR2 is FQNEAQ (reference sequence). The CDR3 loop reads CASSFVYGQGDSPLHF. CDR3 DNA sequence: TGTGCCAGCAGCTTCGTATATGGGCAAGGGGATTCACCCCTCCACTTT.